The entry below gives a single T cell receptor beta chain sequence along with its context. This record belongs to a study of PD-1 blockade in classical Hodgkin lymphoma. CDR3 length: 15 residues. Germline lookup yields CDR1 MNHEY and CDR2 SVGAGI. The ends lost 6 bases at V and 8 bases at J; junction bases unmatched: 13. Sequencing was performed with immunoSEQ multiplex PCR; in TCRdb, only in-frame clones are kept and a portion is missing. Of more than 140,000 clones detected, under 85% appear once; the ten largest clones hold roughly 9.2%. Every one of the patients relapsed after autologous stem cell transplantation (brentuximab vedotin exposure was variable).

The sample in question was peripheral blood mononuclear cells (PBMCs), obtained before the second cycle of nivolumab. This sequence was found in a human donor with classical Hodgkin lymphoma. The V gene is TRBV6-5, the J gene TRBJ2-1, with 7 positions matching TRBD1. The CDR3: CASRPDYHTGDEQFF. CDR3 DNA sequence: TGTGCCAGCAGACCTGACTACCATACAGGGGATGAGCAGTTCTTC.